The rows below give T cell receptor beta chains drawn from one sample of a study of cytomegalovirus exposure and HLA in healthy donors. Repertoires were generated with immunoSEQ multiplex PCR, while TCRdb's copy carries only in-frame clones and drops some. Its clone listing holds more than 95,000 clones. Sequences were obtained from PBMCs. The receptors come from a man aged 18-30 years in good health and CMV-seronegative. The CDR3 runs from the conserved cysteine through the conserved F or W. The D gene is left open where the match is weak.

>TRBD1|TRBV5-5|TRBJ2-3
TGTGCCAGCAGCTTCTTGGGACAGGGGGGAGATACGCAGTATTTT
CASSFLGQGGDTQYF
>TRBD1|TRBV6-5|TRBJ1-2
TGTGCCAGCAGTTACCTACCCAGGGGGCTGGGTGGCTACACCTTC
CASSYLPRGLGGYTF
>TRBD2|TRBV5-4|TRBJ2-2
TGTGCTACTAGCGGCAAAACCGGGGAGCTGTTTTTT
CATSGKTGELFF
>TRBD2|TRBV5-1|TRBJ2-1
TGCGCCAGCAGCTTAGGGGGACTAGCGGATGAGCAGTTCTTC
CASSLGGLADEQFF
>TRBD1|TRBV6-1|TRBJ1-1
TGTGCCAGCAGCGACAGGGGGCTAAAGGAAGCTTTCTTT
CASSDRGLKEAFF
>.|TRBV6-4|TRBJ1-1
TGTGCCAGCAGTGACCGACAGGACACTGAAGCTTTCTTT
CASSDRQDTEAFF
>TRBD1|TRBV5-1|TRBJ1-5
TGCGCCAGCAGCCCCGGTCCGGGGACAGACAATCAGCCCCAGCATTTT
CASSPGPGTDNQPQHF
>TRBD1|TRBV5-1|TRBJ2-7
TGCGCCAGCAGCTTGGGAGGGACAGGGAGTAGGTACGAGCAGTACTTC
CASSLGGTGSRYEQYF
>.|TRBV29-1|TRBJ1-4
TGCAGCGTCGACGGGGGGGCTAATGAAAAACTGTTTTTT
CSVDGGANEKLFF
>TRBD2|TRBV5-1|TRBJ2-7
TGCGCCAGCAGCTTGACGTCCGGGAGGGGGTCCTACGAGCAGTACTTC
CASSLTSGRGSYEQYF
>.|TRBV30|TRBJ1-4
TGTGCCGGGAGGGGAGTGAATGAAAAACTGTTTTTT
CAGRGVNEKLFF
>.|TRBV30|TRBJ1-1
TGTGCCTGGAGTGTAAGCATGAACACTGAAGCTTTCTTT
CAWSVSMNTEAFF
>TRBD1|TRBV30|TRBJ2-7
TGTGCCTGGAGTGTACTAGACAGGGGGCTCGGGGAGCAGTACTTC
CAWSVLDRGLGEQYF
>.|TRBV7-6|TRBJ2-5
TGTGCCAGCAGCCACGACAGGGCGGGGGAGACCCAGTACTTC
CASSHDRAGETQYF
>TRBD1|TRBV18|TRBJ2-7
TGTGCCAGCTCGGGATCCGGGACAGGCTACGAGCAGTACTTC
CASSGSGTGYEQYF
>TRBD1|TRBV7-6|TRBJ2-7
TGTGCCAGCAGCTTACAGGACAGGGGTTACTACGAGCAGTACTTC
CASSLQDRGYYEQYF
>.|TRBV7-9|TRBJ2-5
TGTGCCAGCAGCTTAGCGGGAGTTAGAGAGACCCAGTACTTC
CASSLAGVRETQYF
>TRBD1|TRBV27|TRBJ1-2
TGTGCCAGCAGCGCCGGACAGGGGGCCGGTGGCTACACCTTC
CASSAGQGAGGYTF
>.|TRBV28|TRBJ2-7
TGTGCCAGCAGGCCAACAGGATACGAGCAGTACTTC
CASRPTGYEQYF
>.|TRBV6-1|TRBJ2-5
TGTGCCAGCAGCCCCGAGGGAGAGACCCAGTACTTC
CASSPEGETQYF
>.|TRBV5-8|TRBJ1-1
TGTGCCAGCACCCGCCGGAGGACTGAAGCTTTCTTT
CASTRRRTEAFF
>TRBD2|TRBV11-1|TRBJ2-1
TGTGCCAGCAGTTTAGCGGGACAAACACACAATGAGCAGTTCTTC
CASSLAGQTHNEQFF
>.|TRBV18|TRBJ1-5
TGTGCCAGCTCACTCCAGGGCTTCAATAGCAATCAGCCCCAGCATTTT
CASSLQGFNSNQPQHF
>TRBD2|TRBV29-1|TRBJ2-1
TGCAGCGTTGACCACCTAGCGGGAACCAATGAGCAGTTCTTC
CSVDHLAGTNEQFF
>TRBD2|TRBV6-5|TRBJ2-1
TGTGCCAGCAGTTACTGGCGGGAGGGCTCGGATGAGCAGTTCTTC
CASSYWREGSDEQFF
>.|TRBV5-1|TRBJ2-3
TGCGCCAGCAGCTTGGCGAGACTCAGCACAGATACGCAGTATTTT
CASSLARLSTDTQYF
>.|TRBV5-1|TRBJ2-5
TGCGCCAGCAGCTCGAAAGCGCCGGGGATTAGGGAGACCCAGTACTTC
CASSSKAPGIRETQYF
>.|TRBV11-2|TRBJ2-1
TGTGCCAGCAGCTTAAGATCCAGGGTACTCTACAATGAGCAGTTCTTC
CASSLRSRVLYNEQFF
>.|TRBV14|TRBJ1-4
TGTGCCAGCTCTGCGACCGGGACACCCATTTTCGCTAATGAAAAACTGTTTTTT
CASSATGTPIFANEKLFF
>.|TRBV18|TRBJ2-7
TGTGCCAGCTCGCCCGACAGTATCTACGAGCAGTACTTC
CASSPDSIYEQYF
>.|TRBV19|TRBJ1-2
TGTGCCAGTAGTATTTCCCCCACCCGGGGATCCTATGGCTACACCTTC
CASSISPTRGSYGYTF
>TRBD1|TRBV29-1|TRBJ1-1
TGCAGCGTTGGCCCGGTGAGGGGGCGCCGGAACACTGAAGCTTTCTTT
CSVGPVRGRRNTEAFF
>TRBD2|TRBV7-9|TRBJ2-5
TGTGCCAGCAGCCTGGGACTAGCGGGAGGGCCAACGGAGACCCAGTACTTC
CASSLGLAGGPTETQYF
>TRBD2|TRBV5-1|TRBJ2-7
TGCGCCAGCAGCCAAACGACTAGCGGCTACGAGCAGTACTTC
CASSQTTSGYEQYF
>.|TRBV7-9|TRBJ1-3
TGTGCCAGCAGCTATACGGAGCTGCACTCTGGAAACACCATATATTTT
CASSYTELHSGNTIYF
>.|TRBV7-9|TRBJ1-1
TGTGCCAGCAGCCGACAGGCGAACACTGAAGCTTTCTTT
CASSRQANTEAFF
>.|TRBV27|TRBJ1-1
TGTGCCAGCAGTTTAATAGGGGGCACTGAAGCTTTCTTT
CASSLIGGTEAFF
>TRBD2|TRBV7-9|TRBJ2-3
TGTGCCAGCACAACCGGACTAGCCACAGATACGCAGTATTTT
CASTTGLATDTQYF
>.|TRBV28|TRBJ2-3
TGTGCCAGCAGACCCCGACTAGGTTCTACAGATACGCAGTATTTT
CASRPRLGSTDTQYF
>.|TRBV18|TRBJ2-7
TGTGCCAGCTCACCCAACAACGACAGAGCCTACGAGCAGTACTTC
CASSPNNDRAYEQYF
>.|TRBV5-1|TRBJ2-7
TGCGCCAGCAGCTTTAGGCAAGGTGTCGGGGAGCAGTACTTC
CASSFRQGVGEQYF
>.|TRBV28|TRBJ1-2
TGTGCCAGCAGTTCGAAACCGGGAATCTATGGCTACACCTTC
CASSSKPGIYGYTF
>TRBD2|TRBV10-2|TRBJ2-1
TGCGCCAGCTTTAGCGGGGGGTCCTACAATGAGCAGTTCTTC
CASFSGGSYNEQFF
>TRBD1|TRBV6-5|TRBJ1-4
TGTGCCAGCAGTAACGACAGGGGATGGAATGAAAAACTGTTTTTT
CASSNDRGWNEKLFF
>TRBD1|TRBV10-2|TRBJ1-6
TGCGCCAGCAGTGACCCCATGGGAACCGGGACAGGGTGGTCCTATAATTCACCCCTCCACTTT
CASSDPMGTGTGWSYNSPLHF
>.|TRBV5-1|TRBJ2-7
TGCGCCAGCCAGGAGCGGGCCTTAAAGAACGAGCAGTACTTC
CASQERALKNEQYF
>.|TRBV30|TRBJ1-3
TGTGCCTGGAGCCATCCGGGGACAAAACAAAACACCATATATTTT
CAWSHPGTKQNTIYF
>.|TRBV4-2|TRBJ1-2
TGTGCCAGCAGCCAAGATAACGTCCCCCAGGCTGGCTACACCTTC
CASSQDNVPQAGYTF
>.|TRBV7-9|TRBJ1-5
TGTGCCAGCAGCTTGATGGGCAGTGGCCATCAGCCCCAGCATTTT
CASSLMGSGHQPQHF
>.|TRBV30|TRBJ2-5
TGTGCCTGGAGTGTTTCGGAGACCCAGTACTTC
CAWSVSETQYF
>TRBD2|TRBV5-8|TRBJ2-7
TGTGCCAGCACCCGACTAGCGGGGGGACACTCCTACGAGCAGTACTTC
CASTRLAGGHSYEQYF
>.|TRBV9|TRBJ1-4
TGTGCCAGCAGCCCCCGACACGGCGCAACTAATGAAAAACTGTTTTTT
CASSPRHGATNEKLFF
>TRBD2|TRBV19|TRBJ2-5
TGTGCCAGTAGTATAGCCGGGACTAGCAGAGAGACCCAGTACTTC
CASSIAGTSRETQYF
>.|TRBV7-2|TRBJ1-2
TGTGCCAGCAGCTTAAAGGAGGGCGATGGCTACACCTTC
CASSLKEGDGYTF
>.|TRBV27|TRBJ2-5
TGTGCCAGCAGTTTAGTGGAGGGGGCAGAGACCCAGTACTTC
CASSLVEGAETQYF
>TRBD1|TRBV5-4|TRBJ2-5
TGTGCCAGCAGCTTCCGGACAGGGGTAGAGACCCAGTACTTC
CASSFRTGVETQYF
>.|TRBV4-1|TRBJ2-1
TGCGCCAGCAGCCAAGTTTTACGGGGAGGTGATGAGCAGTTCTTC
CASSQVLRGGDEQFF
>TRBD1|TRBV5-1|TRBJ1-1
TGCGCCAGCAGCTTGACAGGGGACAACACTGAAGCTTTCTTT
CASSLTGDNTEAFF
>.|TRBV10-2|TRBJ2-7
TGCGCCAGCAGGGACCCGTCAGGGCAGTCTTACGAGCAGTACTTC
CASRDPSGQSYEQYF